The entry below gives a single T cell receptor beta chain sequence along with its context. Its antigen remains unidentified. This specimen belongs to a study of regulatory T cells. Study-level findings and limits: Regulatory T cells showed the strongest V-J pair restriction and V/J gene skewing among patient repertoires. In CD3G-deficient patients, conventional CD4+ T cells were enriched for hydrophobic CDR3 residues at positions 6 and 7.

Autoimmunity was present in every CD3G-deficient patient, worse in two. Amplification used 52 TRBV primers and 13 TRBJ primers. Assay used: immunoSEQ multiplex PCR; TCRdb lists only in-frame clones, some missing. This sample carries some 38,000 clones, around 89% of them seen once, and the ten largest clones take roughly 2.2%. Sequenced sample: conventional CD4+ T cells sorted from blood. This sequence was found in a person aged 18-30 years with CD3G deficiency.

The CDR3 DNA reads TGTGCCAGCAGCGTTGGGACTAGCGGCCTGGGCACAGATACGCAGTATTTT. Its translation is CASSVGTSGLGTDTQYF. The gene calls are TRBV9 and TRBJ2-3, with 11 bases matching TRBD2. Germline values: CDR1 SGDLS, CDR2 YYNGEE. The CDR3 spans 17 residues. Germline trimming cut 2 bases from V and 1 base from J; bases unmatched to any gene: 6.